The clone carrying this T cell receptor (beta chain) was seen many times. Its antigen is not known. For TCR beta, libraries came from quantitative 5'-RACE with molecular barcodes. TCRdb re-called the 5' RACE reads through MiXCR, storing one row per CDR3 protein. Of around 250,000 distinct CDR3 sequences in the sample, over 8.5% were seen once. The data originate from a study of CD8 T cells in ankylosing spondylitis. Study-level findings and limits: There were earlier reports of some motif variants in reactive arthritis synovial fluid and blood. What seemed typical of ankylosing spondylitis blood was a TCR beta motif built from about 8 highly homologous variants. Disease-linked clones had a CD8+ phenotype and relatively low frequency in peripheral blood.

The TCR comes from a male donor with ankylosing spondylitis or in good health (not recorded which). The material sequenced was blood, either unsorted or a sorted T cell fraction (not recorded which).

The CDR3 region has the DNA TGTGCCAGCAGACCGACAGGGTGGAACATTCAGTACTTC. Translated, it gives CASRPTGWNIQYF. This chain connects TRBV5-6 to TRBJ2-4, with 7 bases matching TRBD1. This CDR3 spans 13 amino acids. Germline assignment: CDR1 SGHDT and CDR2 YYEEEE. J was trimmed by 7 bases and V by 5 bases; bases with no gene match: 6.